This T cell receptor (beta chain) was sequenced for a study of cytomegalovirus exposure and HLA in healthy donors. For this clone: Its specificity is unknown.

TCRdb's table, derived via immunoSEQ multiplex PCR, lists solely in-frame clones and lacks some. The sample consists of about 200,000 clones, roughly 87% of them appearing once. Germline trimming cut 0 bases from V and 2 bases from J; bases unmatched to any gene: 2. The CDR3 runs 15 residues. The V gene's germline CDR1 is SGHRS and CDR2 YFSETQ. The study, taken as a whole, reports: It was 150 to 200 TCR beta chains that were listed as cytomegalovirus-associated.

This sequence joins TRBV5-1 and TRBJ2-7; 10 bases are shared with TRBD2. The clonotype comes from a woman younger than 30 in good health and CMV-seropositive. The sample comprised PBMCs. CDR3 amino acids: CASSLGSGRTYEQYF. CDR3 nucleotide sequence: TGCGCCAGCAGCTTGGGTAGCGGGAGGACCTACGAGCAGTACTTC. The whole variable domain, remainder taken from reference TRBV5-1 and TRBJ2-7, is KAGVTQTPRYLIKTRGQQVTLSCSPISGHRSVSWYQQTPGQGLQFLFEYFSETQRNKGNFPGRFSGRQFSNSRSEMNVSTLELGDSALYLCASSLGSGRTYEQYFGPGTRLTVT.